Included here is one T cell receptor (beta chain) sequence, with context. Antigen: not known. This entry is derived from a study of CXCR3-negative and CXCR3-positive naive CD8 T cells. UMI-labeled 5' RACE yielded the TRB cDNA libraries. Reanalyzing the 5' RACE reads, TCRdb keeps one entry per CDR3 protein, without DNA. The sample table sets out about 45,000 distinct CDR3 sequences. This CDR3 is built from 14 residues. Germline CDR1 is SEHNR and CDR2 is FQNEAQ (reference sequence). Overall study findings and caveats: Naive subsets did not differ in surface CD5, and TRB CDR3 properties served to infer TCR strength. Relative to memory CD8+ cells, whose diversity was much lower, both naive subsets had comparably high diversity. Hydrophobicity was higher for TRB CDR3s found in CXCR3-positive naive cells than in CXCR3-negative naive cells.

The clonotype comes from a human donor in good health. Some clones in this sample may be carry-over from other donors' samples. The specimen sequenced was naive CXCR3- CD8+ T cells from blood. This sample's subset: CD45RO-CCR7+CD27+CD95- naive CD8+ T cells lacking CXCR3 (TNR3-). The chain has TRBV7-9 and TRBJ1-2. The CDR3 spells CASSGGTPNYGYTF.